Each of the 5 T cell receptor beta chains below was sequenced from the same sample in a study of blood T cells in healthy people across ages. It was with a sample-barcoded 5' primer and a J-beta primer mix that a second PCR of about 7 to 12 cycles was run. TCRdb reprocessed the 5' RACE reads via MiXCR and lists one record per CDR3 protein. The table has hundreds of thousands of distinct CDR3 sequences, 25% to 35% seen once. Sequenced sample: blood. The receptors were gathered from a woman older than 75 in good health.

The chain uses TRBV2 and TRBJ2-5; no definite D call. Trimming stripped 2 bases from V and 12 bases from J, with 10 bases between. The CDR3 sequence is 11 residues long. The germline V gene encodes CDR1 SNHLY and CDR2 FYNNEI. The DNA for the CDR3 is TGTGCCAGCAGTGAAAGGTGGAAGGAGTACTTC. This gives the protein CASSERWKEYF. Combining the CDR3 with reference TRBV2 and TRBJ2-5 gives the whole variable domain EPEVTQTPSHQVTQMGQEVILRCVPISNHLYFYWYRQILGQKVEFLVSFYNNEISEKSEIFDDQFSVERPDGSNFTLKIRSTKLEDSAMYFCASSERWKEYFGPGTRLLVL.

This clonotype occurred a few times. J is TRBJ1-5 and V is TRBV27; 7 nucleotides align to TRBD1. Germline CDR1 MNHEY, CDR2 SMNVEV (reference sequence). J gave up 6 bases and V 1 base, and 6 bases lay outside the gene matches. This CDR3 has 15 amino acids. The CDR3 reads CASSLYFPGGQPQHF. The CDR3 nucleotides are TGTGCCAGCAGTTTATATTTCCCAGGGGGTCAGCCCCAGCATTTT.

V is TRBV3-1 and J is TRBJ1-1; a possible D gene is TRBD1 (5 bases). Trimming cost V 4 bases and J 0 bases, with 12 bases left between them. There are 15 residues in the CDR3. Germline loops: CDR1 LGHDT, CDR2 YNNKEL (reference sequence). The CDR3 sequence is CASSPYGGVNTEAFF. CDR3 sequence (DNA): TGTGCCAGCAGCCCCTATGGAGGGGTGAACACTGAAGCTTTCTTT.

There are a few counts of this clonotype. The chain has TRBV6-2 or TRBV6-3 and TRBJ2-4; 7 bases line up with TRBD2. The V segment lost 5 bases and the J segment 14 bases; nucleotides outside the gene matches: 12. The CDR3 totals 13 residues. Germline lookup yields CDR1 MNHEY and CDR2 SVGEGT. The CDR3 here is CASSPGLPSGKYF. CDR3 DNA: TGTGCCAGCAGTCCGGGACTACCGTCGGGGAAGTACTTC.

The rearrangement joins TRBV7-2 to TRBJ2-2; 10 nucleotides match TRBD2. The CDR3 consists of 16 residues. V was pared by 8 bases and J by 4 bases, with 10 bases of the junction left unmatched. Germline values: CDR1 SGHTA, CDR2 FQGNSA. For the CDR3, the DNA is TGTGCCAGCTCGGGCATTAGCGGGGGGATCACCGGGGAGCTGTTTTTT. Encoded protein: CASSGISGGITGELFF.